Sequencing of this T cell receptor beta chain was carried out in a study of OX40 agonist ivuxolimab in advanced cancers. On the study more broadly: With a range of roughly 20 to 85, age averaged approximately 54 years, and nearly 85% were male.

Anyone with autoimmune disease history or systemic immunosuppression was excluded. Generated by immunoSEQ multiplex PCR, the TCRdb table keeps only in-frame clones and is missing some. The sample has some 43,000 clones, approximately 85% seen once. This CDR3 region has 15 residues. Germline trimming cut 4 bases from V and 2 bases from J; bases unmatched to any gene: 3. Germline loops: CDR1 SGHDN, CDR2 FVKESK. The sequencing used CD4+ or CD8+ T cells sorted from blood, collected in a trial of the OX40 agonist ivuxolimab. The chain links TRBV14 to TRBJ2-7, with 12 nucleotides matching TRBD2. The TCR comes from an adult with an advanced solid tumor such as melanoma, head and neck, liver or kidney cancer. CDR3 nucleotide sequence: TGTGCCAGCAGCCGCGGACTAGCGGGACCCTACGAGCAGTACTTC. Its translation is CASSRGLAGPYEQYF.